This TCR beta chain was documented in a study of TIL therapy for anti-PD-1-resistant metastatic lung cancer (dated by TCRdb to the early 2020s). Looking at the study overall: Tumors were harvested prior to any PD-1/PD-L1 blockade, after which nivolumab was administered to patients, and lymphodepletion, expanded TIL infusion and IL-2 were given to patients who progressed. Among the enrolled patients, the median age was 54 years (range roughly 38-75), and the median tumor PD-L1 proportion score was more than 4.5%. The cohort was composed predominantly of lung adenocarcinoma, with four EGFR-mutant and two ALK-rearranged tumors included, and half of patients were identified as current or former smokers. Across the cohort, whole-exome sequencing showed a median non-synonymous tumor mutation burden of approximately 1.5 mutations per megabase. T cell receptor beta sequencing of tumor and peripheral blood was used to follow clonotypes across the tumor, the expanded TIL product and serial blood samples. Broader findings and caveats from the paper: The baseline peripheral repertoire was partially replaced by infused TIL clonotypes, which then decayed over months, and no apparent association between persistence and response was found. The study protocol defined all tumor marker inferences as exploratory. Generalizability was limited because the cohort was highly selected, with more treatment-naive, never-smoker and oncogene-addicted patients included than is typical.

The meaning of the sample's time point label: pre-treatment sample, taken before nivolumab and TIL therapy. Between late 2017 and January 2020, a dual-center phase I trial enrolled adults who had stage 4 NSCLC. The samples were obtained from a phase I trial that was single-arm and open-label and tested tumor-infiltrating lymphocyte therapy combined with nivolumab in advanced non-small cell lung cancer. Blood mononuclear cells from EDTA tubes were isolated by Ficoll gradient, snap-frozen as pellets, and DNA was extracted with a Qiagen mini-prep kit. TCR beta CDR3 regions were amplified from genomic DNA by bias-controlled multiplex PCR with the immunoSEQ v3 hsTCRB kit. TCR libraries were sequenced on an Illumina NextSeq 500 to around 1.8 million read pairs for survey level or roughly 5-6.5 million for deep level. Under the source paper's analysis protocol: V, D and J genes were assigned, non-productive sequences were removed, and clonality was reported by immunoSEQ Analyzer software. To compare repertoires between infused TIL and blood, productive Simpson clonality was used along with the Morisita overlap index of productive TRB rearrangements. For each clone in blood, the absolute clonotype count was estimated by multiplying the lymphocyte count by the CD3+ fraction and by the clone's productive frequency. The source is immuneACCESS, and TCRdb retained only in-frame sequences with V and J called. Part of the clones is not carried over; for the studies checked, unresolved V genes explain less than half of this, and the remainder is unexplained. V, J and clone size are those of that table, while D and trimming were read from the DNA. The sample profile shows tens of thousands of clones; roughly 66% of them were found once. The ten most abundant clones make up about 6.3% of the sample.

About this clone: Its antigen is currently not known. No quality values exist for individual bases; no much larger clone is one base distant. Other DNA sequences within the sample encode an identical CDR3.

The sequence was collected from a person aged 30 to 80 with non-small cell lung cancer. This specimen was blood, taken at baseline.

The CDR3 corresponds to CASSDRGYEQYF. The sequenced DNA is TGTGCCAGCAGTGACAGAGGATACGAGCAGTACTTC. The rearrangement joined TRBV2 to TRBJ2-7, with the identity of the D gene unclear. Per the germline V gene, SNHLY is the CDR1 and FYNNEI is the CDR2. At the junction V is shortened by 3 bases and J by 4 bases, with 7 bases in between. The CDR3 measures 12 amino acids from cysteine to phenylalanine. The kept DNA is CDR3 alone, 36 bases in frame from the first base.